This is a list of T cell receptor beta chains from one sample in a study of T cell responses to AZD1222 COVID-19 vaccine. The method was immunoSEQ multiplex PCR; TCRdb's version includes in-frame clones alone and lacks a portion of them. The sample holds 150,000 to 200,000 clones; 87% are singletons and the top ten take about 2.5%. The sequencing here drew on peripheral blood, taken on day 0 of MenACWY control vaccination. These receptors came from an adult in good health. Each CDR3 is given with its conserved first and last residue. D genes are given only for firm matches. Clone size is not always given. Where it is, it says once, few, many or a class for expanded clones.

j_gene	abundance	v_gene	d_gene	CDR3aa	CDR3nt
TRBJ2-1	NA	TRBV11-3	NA	CASSLRGVLEGSYNEQFF	TGTGCCAGCAGCTTAAGAGGGGTACTTGAGGGCTCCTACAATGAGCAGTTCTTC
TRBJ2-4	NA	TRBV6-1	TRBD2	CASSDGLAGALGIQYF	TGTGCCAGCAGTGACGGACTAGCGGGAGCCCTGGGCATTCAGTACTTC
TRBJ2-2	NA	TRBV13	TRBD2	CASSLAGGSSTGELFF	TGTGCCAGCAGCTTAGCGGGCGGGAGCAGCACCGGGGAGCTGTTTTTT
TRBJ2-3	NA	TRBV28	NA	CASSPGPPQGDTQYF	TGTGCCAGCAGTCCCGGGCCCCCGCAGGGCGATACGCAGTATTTT
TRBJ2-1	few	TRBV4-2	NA	CASSPLDSNNEQFF	TGTGCCAGCAGCCCATTGGACAGTAACAATGAGCAGTTCTTC
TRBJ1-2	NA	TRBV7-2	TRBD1	CASSLRGGDRVDYGYTF	TGTGCCAGCAGCTTAAGAGGGGGGGACAGGGTAGACTATGGCTACACCTTC
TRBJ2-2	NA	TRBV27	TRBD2	CASSLSRLAGRNTGELFF	TGTGCCAGCAGTTTATCGAGACTAGCGGGGAGAAACACCGGGGAGCTGTTTTTT
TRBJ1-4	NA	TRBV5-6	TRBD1	CASSRRTGGVRVNEKLFF	TGTGCCAGCAGCAGAAGGACAGGGGGCGTGAGGGTTAATGAAAAACTGTTTTTT
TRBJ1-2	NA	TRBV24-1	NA	CATSDTLGDYSGYTF	TGTGCCACCAGTGATACCCTGGGCGATTATTCGGGCTACACCTTC
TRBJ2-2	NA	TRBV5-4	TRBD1	CASRRDRGVTGELFF	TGTGCCAGCCGACGGGACAGGGGCGTCACCGGGGAGCTGTTTTTT
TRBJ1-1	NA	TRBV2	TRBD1	CASSDRTGRKDTEAFF	TGTGCCAGCAGCGACAGGACAGGGCGGAAAGACACTGAAGCTTTCTTT
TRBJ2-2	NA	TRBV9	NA	CASSVGVTGELFF	TGTGCCAGCAGCGTAGGGGTCACCGGGGAGCTGTTTTTT
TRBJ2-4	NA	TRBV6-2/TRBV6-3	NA	CASSYSSSRLVNNIQYF	TGTGCCAGCAGTTACTCGAGTTCGAGACTAGTAAACAACATTCAGTACTTC
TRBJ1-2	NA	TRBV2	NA	CASSAGIRGYTF	TGTGCCAGCAGCGCGGGGATAAGGGGCTACACCTTC
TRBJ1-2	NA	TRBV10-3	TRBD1	CAIQGAVTNYGYTF	TGTGCCATTCAGGGGGCAGTTACAAACTATGGCTACACCTTC
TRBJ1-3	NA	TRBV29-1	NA	CSVGLGGGSGNTIYF	TGCAGCGTTGGACTCGGAGGAGGTTCTGGAAACACCATATATTTT
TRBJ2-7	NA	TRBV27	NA	CASSFERQGYEQYF	TGTGCCAGCAGTTTCGAGCGGCAGGGCTACGAGCAGTACTTC
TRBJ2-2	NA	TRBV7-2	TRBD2	CASRGGPSGMDGELFF	TGTGCCAGCAGGGGTGGCCCCAGCGGGATGGACGGGGAGCTGTTTTTT
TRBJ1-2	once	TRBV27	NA	CASSFSSTGSWTDHYGYTF	TGTGCCAGCAGTTTTTCAAGCACGGGGTCCTGGACAGATCACTATGGCTACACCTTC
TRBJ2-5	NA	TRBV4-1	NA	CASSQVGRLWTQYF	TGCGCCAGCAGCCAGGTAGGGCGGTTATGGACCCAGTACTTC
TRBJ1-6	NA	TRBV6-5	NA	CASNGRDSPLHF	TGTGCCAGCAACGGGCGGGATTCACCCCTCCACTTT
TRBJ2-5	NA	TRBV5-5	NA	CASSLDPIQETQYF	TGTGCCAGCAGCTTGGATCCAATCCAAGAGACCCAGTACTTC